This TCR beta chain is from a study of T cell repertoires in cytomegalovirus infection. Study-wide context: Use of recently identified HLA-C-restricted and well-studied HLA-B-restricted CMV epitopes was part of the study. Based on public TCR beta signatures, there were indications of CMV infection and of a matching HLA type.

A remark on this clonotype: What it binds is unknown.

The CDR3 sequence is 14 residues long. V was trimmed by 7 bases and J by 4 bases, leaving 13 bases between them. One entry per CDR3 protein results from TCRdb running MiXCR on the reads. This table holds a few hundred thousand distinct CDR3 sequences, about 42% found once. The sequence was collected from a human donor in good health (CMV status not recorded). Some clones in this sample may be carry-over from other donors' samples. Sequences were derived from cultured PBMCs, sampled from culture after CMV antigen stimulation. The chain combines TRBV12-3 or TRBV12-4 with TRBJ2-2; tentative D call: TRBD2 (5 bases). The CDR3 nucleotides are TGTGCCAGCATCCCATGGGAGTCCACCGGGGAGCTGTTTTTT. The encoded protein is CASIPWESTGELFF.